The next 32 T cell receptor beta chains were all read from a single sample in a study of cytomegalovirus exposure and HLA in healthy donors. The PCR had 60 Vbeta and 13 Jbeta primers. The repertoire was sequenced with immunoSEQ multiplex PCR; TCRdb's copy has only in-frame clones and lacks some. The table includes 100,000 to 150,000 clones, approximately 8.8% detected once. The sequencing input was PBMCs. The receptors were gathered from a man aged 40-49 years in good health and CMV-seronegative.

The chain carries TRBV4-1 and TRBJ1-5; TRBD1 might be the D (5 bases). The CDR3 contains 14 residues. Germline-derived CDR1 and CDR2 are MGHRA and YSYEKL. Trimming left V 6 bases short and J 6 bases short, with 15 bases between. As DNA, the CDR3 is TGCGCCAGCAGTTTCTTCGGGGGTAGTCAGCCCCAGCATTTT. Translation gives CASSFFGGSQPQHF.

This clone was seen a handful of times. The chain couples TRBV28 to TRBJ1-1; D is unclear. V gave up 6 bases and J gave up 9 bases, with 14 bases separating them. The CDR3 runs 12 residues. CDR1 and CDR2 (germline): MDHEN, SYDVKM. DNA for the CDR3: TGTGCCAGCAGGAGGAGAACGACCCAAGCTTTCTTT. Translating gives CASRRRTTQAFF. The complete variable domain, with remaining parts taken from reference TRBV28 and TRBJ1-1, reads DVKVTQSSRYLVKRTGEKVFLECVQDMDHENMFWYRQDPGLGLRLIYFSYDVKMKEKGDIPEGYSVSREKKERFSLILESASTNQTSMYLCASRRRTTQAFFGQGTRLTVV.

The J gene is TRBJ2-2, the V gene TRBV11-3; D perhaps matches TRBD2 (7 bases). CDR3 length: 13 residues. The V gene lost 6 bases and the J gene lost 5 bases, with 10 bases spanning the gap. Germline V gives CDR1 SGHNT, CDR2 YENEEA. The CDR3 DNA is TGTGCCAGCAGGAGGGGGGGAACCGGGGAGCTGTTTTTT. It translates to CASRRGGTGELFF.

The gene calls are TRBV10-3 and TRBJ2-1, with 14 bases aligning to TRBD2. Unmatched junction bases numbered 12, after V lost 6 bases and J lost 5 bases. CDR3 size: 18 residues. From germline, CDR1 is ENHRY and CDR2 SYGVKD. The CDR3: CAIRDLGTSGGRNNEQFF. CDR3 DNA sequence: TGTGCCATCAGGGACCTCGGGACTAGCGGGGGCCGAAACAATGAGCAGTTCTTC.

This clone was observed a handful of times. The rearrangement uses TRBV7-6 and TRBJ2-3; 7 positions match TRBD2. Germline trimming cut 4 bases from V and 2 bases from J; bases unmatched to any gene: 12. CDR3 length: 17 residues. The V gene's germline CDR1 is SGHVS and CDR2 FNYEAQ. CDR3 coding DNA: TGTGCCAGCAGCTCGCCCGTGGGGGGGGGAGTCACAGATACGCAGTATTTT. It specifies CASSSPVGGGVTDTQYF.

This clone has a handful of counts. Other DNA sequences from this sample encode an identical CDR3 as well. The V and J genes are TRBV6-1 and TRBJ1-6, with TRBD1 as a possible D gene (6 bases). The CDR3 loop spans 15 amino acids. With 2 bases removed from V and 7 bases from J, the gap between germline ends came to 12 bases. Germline CDR1 and CDR2: MNHNS and SASEGT. CDR3 sequence: CASSETQGSNSPLHF. For the CDR3, the DNA is TGTGCCAGCAGTGAAACTCAGGGGTCCAATTCACCCCTCCACTTT.

V gene TRBV10-3 combines with J gene TRBJ2-7; D not certain. Trimming took off 3 bases at V and 4 bases at J, with 4 bases between the two ends. The V gene's germline CDR1 is ENHRY and CDR2 SYGVKD. This CDR3 region has 11 residues. The DNA for the CDR3 is TGTGCCATCAGTGATTCTTACGAGCAGTACTTC. This encodes CAISDSYEQYF.

This clone was observed a few times. The chain couples TRBV19 to TRBJ1-1; 7 bases are a match to TRBD1. CDR3 length equals 15 residues. The V segment lost 1 base and the J segment 1 base; nucleotides outside the gene matches: 3. Per germline, CDR1 LNHDA and CDR2 SQIVND (reference sequence). In DNA, the CDR3 is TGTGCCAGTAGTATAGTAGGGACAGAGAACACTGAAGCTTTCTTT. It specifies CASSIVGTENTEAFF. Together with reference TRBV19 and TRBJ1-1, the CDR3 gives the full variable domain: DGGITQSPKYLFRKEGQNVTLSCEQNLNHDAMYWYRQDPGQGLRLIYYSQIVNDFQKGDIAEGYSVSREKKESFPLTVTSAQKNPTAFYLCASSIVGTENTEAFFGQGTRLTVV.

In its sample, this clone was seen a few times. The chain combines TRBV7-9 with TRBJ2-7; D perhaps matches TRBD2 (6 bases). V lost 6 bases and J lost 4, with 16 bases in between. The germline CDR1 and CDR2 sequences are SEHNR and FQNEAQ (reference sequence). This CDR3 spans 14 amino acids. DNA of the CDR3: TGTGCCAGCAGGCCACCTCGGGACTTGTACGAGCAGTACTTC. Residues: CASRPPRDLYEQYF.

The chain is built from TRBV6-5 and TRBJ2-7; 7 bases match TRBD2. V gave up 7 bases and J gave up 7 bases; unmatched junction bases: 7. Germline-derived CDR1 and CDR2 are MNHEY and SVGAGI. The CDR3 has 12 amino acids. The CDR3 loop reads CASNRGEGEQYF. Here the CDR3 DNA reads TGTGCCAGCAATCGGGGGGAGGGTGAGCAGTACTTC.

This clone showed up many times. V and J are TRBV6-5 and TRBJ2-1; TRBD2 aligns across 11 bases. The CDR3 sequence is 15 residues long. V was clipped by 4 bases and J by 9 bases; unmatched bases: 8. Germline loops: CDR1 MNHEY, CDR2 SVGAGI. The CDR3 bases are TGTGCCAGCAGTTTGACTAGCGGGGACCCCTTTGAGCAGTTCTTC. Translation gives CASSLTSGDPFEQFF.

The rearrangement uses TRBV5-1 and TRBJ2-1, with 9 positions matching TRBD2. CDR1 and CDR2 from the germline V gene are SGHRS and YFSETQ. The length of the CDR3 is 15 residues. V trimming: 6 bases; J trimming: 3 bases; junction bases outside the gene matches: 7. The CDR3 protein is CASNGGGASYNEQFF. The CDR3 region has the DNA TGCGCCAGCAACGGCGGGGGGGCGAGCTACAATGAGCAGTTCTTC.

This clone was seen more than once but under ten times. The V gene is TRBV7-2, the J gene TRBJ2-3; TRBD2 agrees at 9 bases. CDR3 length equals 17 residues. Trimming removed 5 bases from V and 4 bases from J; junction bases left unmatched: 13. The germline CDR1 and CDR2 sequences are SGHTA and FQGNSA. CDR3 sequence (DNA): TGTGCCAGCAGCCTTCTAGCGGGGCCCTACTCGGCAGATACGCAGTATTTT. Its protein is CASSLLAGPYSADTQYF.

The chain combines TRBV7-8 with TRBJ1-4; 10 bases map to TRBD1. J gave up 7 bases and V 5 bases, and 7 bases lay outside the gene matches. The CDR3 totals 15 residues. CDR1 and CDR2 (germline): SGHVS, FQNEAQ. The chain's CDR3 is CASSKDRGYGEKLFF. Written as DNA, the CDR3 is TGTGCCAGCAGCAAGGACAGGGGGTACGGTGAAAAACTGTTTTTT.

Note on this clone: In the same sample, other DNA sequences code for this CDR3. V gene TRBV4-2 combines with J gene TRBJ2-7, with D possibly TRBD2 on 6 matching bases. CDR3 size: 13 residues. The V end was cut by 0 bases, the J end by 12 bases, with 15 bases between. Germline assignment: CDR1 LGHNA and CDR2 YNFKEQ. The CDR3: CASSQEAVGRLYF. The CDR3 nucleotides read TGTGCCAGCAGCCAAGAGGCAGTTGGGAGGCTGTACTTC.

This clone was detected a few times. The chain has TRBV10-3 and TRBJ2-3; 7 bases are shared with TRBD2. The CDR3 has 15 residues. Unmatched junction bases numbered 10, after V lost 8 bases and J lost 2 bases. Germline V gives CDR1 ENHRY, CDR2 SYGVKD. The CDR3 here is CAIRSYGGTTDTQYF. Here the CDR3 DNA reads TGTGCCATCCGGTCGTACGGGGGGACCACAGATACGCAGTATTTT.

The chain employs TRBV7-9 and TRBJ2-5; D is ambiguous. Trimming removed 5 bases at V and 4 bases at J, with 5 bases between. Looked up from germline, CDR1 is SEHNR and CDR2 is FQNEAQ (reference sequence). This CDR3 comprises 11 residues. In nucleotides, the CDR3 is TGTGCCAGCAGCCCGAGAGAGACCCAGTACTTC. It codes for CASSPRETQYF.

Only a few counts were recorded for this clone. CDR3 protein: CASSLTDYEQYF. The CDR3 coding sequence is TGTGCCAGCAGCTTAACAGACTACGAGCAGTACTTC. This chain connects TRBV7-9 to TRBJ2-7; unclear D gene. Trimming pared 2 bases from V and 3 bases from J, leaving 5 bases between. The length of the CDR3 is 12 residues. CDR1 and CDR2 (germline): SEHNR, FQNEAQ (reference sequence).

This clone was seen more than once but under ten times. The genes are TRBV18 and TRBJ1-4; D unresolved. Deletions cut 2 bases from V and 0 bases from J, with 13 bases between. Germline loops: CDR1 KGHSH, CDR2 LQKENI. CDR3 size: 17 residues. The CDR3 sequence is CASSPRETTTTNEKLFF. CDR3 nucleotides: TGTGCCAGCTCACCAAGAGAGACAACCACAACTAATGAAAAACTGTTTTTT.

The chain links TRBV27 to TRBJ2-6, with TRBD2 as a possible D gene (5 bases). This CDR3 is 15 amino acids long. The germline CDR1 and CDR2 sequences are MNHEY and SMNVEV (reference sequence). Trimming took off 8 bases at V and 0 bases at J, with 11 bases between the two ends. The chain's CDR3 is CASQPEGSGANVLTF. CDR3 coding DNA: TGTGCCAGCCAGCCAGAGGGCTCTGGGGCCAACGTCCTGACTTTC. The entire variable domain, with the rest obtained from reference TRBV27 and TRBJ2-6, is as follows: EAQVTQNPRYLITVTGKKLTVTCSQNMNHEYMSWYRQDPGLGLRQIYYSMNVEVTDKGDVPEGYKVSRKEKRNFPLILESPSPNQTSLYFCASQPEGSGANVLTFGAGSRLTVL.

This chain uses TRBV15 with TRBJ2-7, with 10 bases aligning to TRBD1. Unmatched junction bases numbered 8, after V lost 5 bases and J lost 4 bases. CDR3 length equals 15 residues. Germline CDR1 LNHNV, CDR2 YYDKDF (reference sequence). The CDR3 nucleotides read TGTGCCACCAGCGGCTCTCGGACAGGGGGGTACGAGCAGTACTTC. This sequence encodes CATSGSRTGGYEQYF.

In its sample, this clone was seen a few times. CDR3 loop: CASSLSGIKQGAGGSGTQYF. The CDR3 DNA is TGCGCCAGCAGCTTGAGCGGCATTAAACAGGGGGCAGGGGGCTCGGGTACGCAGTATTTT. The J gene is TRBJ2-3, the V gene TRBV5-1; 9 nucleotides line up with TRBD1. CDR3 length equals 20 residues. CDR1 is SGHRS, CDR2 YFSETQ, per germline. V trimming: 1 base; J trimming: 8 bases; junction bases outside the gene matches: 23.

This clone was recorded a few times. The genes are TRBV7-2 and TRBJ2-5, with D possibly matching TRBD1 (5 bases). V lost 0 bases and J 4 bases, leaving 12 bases between the germline ends. This CDR3 is 15 amino acids long. The V gene's germline CDR1 is SGHTA and CDR2 FQGNSA. The CDR3 coding sequence is TGTGCCAGCAGCTTAGCCGGCCCAGGGTTAGAGACCCAGTACTTC. Protein sequence: CASSLAGPGLETQYF.

This chain links TRBV11-2 with TRBJ1-1; TRBD1 aligns across 8 bases. This CDR3 contains 15 residues. Germline lookup yields CDR1 SGHAT and CDR2 FQNNGV. The ends lost 4 bases at V and 6 bases at J; junction bases unmatched: 10. The CDR3 protein is CASSSDRGIFAEAFF. The DNA of the CDR3 is TGTGCCAGCAGCTCCGACAGGGGAATTTTCGCTGAAGCTTTCTTT.

The rearrangement links TRBV9 to TRBJ2-3, with 11 bases matching TRBD2. The germline CDR1 and CDR2 sequences are SGDLS and YYNGEE. The junction had 3 bases not matched to a gene; V was cut back by 0 bases and J by 0 bases. The CDR3 is made up of 17 amino acids. The CDR3 sequence is CASSVGRLAGSTDTQYF. In DNA, the CDR3 is TGTGCCAGCAGCGTAGGGAGACTAGCGGGGAGCACAGATACGCAGTATTTT.

Note on this clone: The junction does not match germline at one end; this may be a read error. The rearrangement links TRBV13 to TRBJ2-4; maybe TRBD2 (6 bases). The CDR3 extends over 16 amino acids. Germline-derived CDR1 and CDR2 are PRHDT and FYEKMQ (reference sequence). The CDR3: CASNLGGAAAQNIQYF. CDR3 in DNA: TGTGCCAGCAACTTAGGAGGGGCGGCAGCCCAAAACATTCAGTACTTC. The entire variable domain, with the rest obtained from reference TRBV13 and TRBJ2-4, is as follows: AAGVIQSPRHLIKEKRETATLKCYPIPRHDTVYWYQQGPGQDPQFLISFYEKMQSDKGSIPDRFSAQQFSDYHSELNMSSLELGDSALYFCASNLGGAAAQNIQYFGAGTRLSVL.

The chain recombines TRBV11-2 with TRBJ2-2; possibly TRBD2 for D (5 bases). In germline, CDR1 is SGHAT, CDR2 FQNNGV. CDR3 length equals 19 residues. The ends were cut back, 5 bases at V and 0 bases at J, with 22 bases in the middle. CDR3 region: CASSLRTGSGVSNTGELFF. The CDR3 DNA reads as TGTGCCAGCAGCCTCCGGACGGGGTCTGGAGTGTCGAACACCGGGGAGCTGTTTTTT.

In its sample, this clone was seen a few times. V and J are TRBV27 and TRBJ2-1; D gene ambiguous. The CDR3 is made up of 14 amino acids. Germline loops: CDR1 MNHEY, CDR2 SMNVEV (reference sequence). Trimming took 2 bases from V and 5 from J, leaving 10 bases between them. The CDR3 loop is CASSLIGGDNEQFF. CDR3 bases: TGTGCCAGCAGTTTAATTGGCGGAGACAATGAGCAGTTCTTC.

The J gene is TRBJ2-1, the V gene TRBV28, with 10 bases matching TRBD2. The CDR3 has 15 amino acids. The V gene's germline CDR1 is MDHEN and CDR2 SYDVKM. The V gene end was trimmed by 6 bases and the J gene end by 8 bases; junction bases not matched to a gene: 10. DNA of the CDR3: TGTGCCAGCAGCCCAATAGCGGGGGGCGTGGATGAGCAGTTCTTC. Amino acid sequence: CASSPIAGGVDEQFF. The whole variable domain, remainder taken from reference TRBV28 and TRBJ2-1, is DVKVTQSSRYLVKRTGEKVFLECVQDMDHENMFWYRQDPGLGLRLIYFSYDVKMKEKGDIPEGYSVSREKKERFSLILESASTNQTSMYLCASSPIAGGVDEQFFGPGTRLTVL.

V is TRBV28 and J is TRBJ1-6; the D gene is possibly TRBD1 (6 bases). There are 16 residues in the CDR3. The V gene's germline CDR1 is MDHEN and CDR2 SYDVKM. V was pared by 5 bases and J by 5 bases, with 16 bases between. CDR3 in amino acids: CASSPRGRLDNSPLHF. CDR3 coding DNA: TGTGCCAGCAGTCCCAGGGGACGTCTAGATAATTCACCCCTCCACTTT.

The chain recombines TRBV27 with TRBJ2-3; a weak D match, TRBD2 (5 bases). The CDR3 is 14 amino acids. Germline V lookup: CDR1 MNHEY, CDR2 SMNVEV (reference sequence). The V end lost 4 bases, the J end lost 3 bases, and 11 bases lay between the germline ends. CDR3 loop: CASSYGKGTDTQYF. The CDR3 coding sequence is TGTGCCAGCAGTTACGGGAAGGGAACAGATACGCAGTATTTT.

This chain links TRBV18 with TRBJ2-3, with TRBD2 matching 7 bases. The CDR3 runs to 15 residues. J gave up 6 bases and V 4 bases, and 10 bases lay outside the gene matches. The germline V gene encodes CDR1 KGHSH and CDR2 LQKENI. The CDR3 bases are TGTGCCAGCTCACGCGAAAGCGGGGTCTGGGATACGCAGTATTTT. Protein: CASSRESGVWDTQYF.